This record looks at one T cell receptor (beta chain) sequence and its context. The CDR3 covers 13 residues. V was trimmed by 3 bases and J by 7 bases, leaving 13 bases between them. Germline CDR1 SGDLS, CDR2 YYNGEE. Here immunoSEQ multiplex PCR was the method, and the copy in TCRdb shows in-frame clones only, minus some. The repertoire includes tens of thousands of clones, about 85% of them detected once, and 2% to 2.5% sits in the top ten. The sample is drawn from a study of OX40 agonist ivuxolimab in advanced cancers. Overall study context: Three patients, one with hepatocellular carcinoma and two with cutaneous melanoma, responded partially.

The sequence was obtained from an adult with an advanced solid tumor such as melanoma, head and neck, liver or kidney cancer. This chain connects TRBV9 to TRBJ1-2, with D unclear. Sample: CD4+ or CD8+ T cells sorted from blood, taken in a trial of the OX40 agonist ivuxolimab. CDR3 residues: CASSGREMSGYTF. CDR3 DNA sequence: TGTGCCAGCAGCGGGAGGGAGATGAGTGGCTACACCTTC.